These 26 T cell receptor beta chains came from one sample sequenced in a study of metastatic and nonmetastatic thyroid tumors (dated by TCRdb to the early 2020s). Before undergoing thyroid surgery, none of the patients had been given any kind of treatment. The library was prepared using PCR. Sequencer: Illumina HiSeq 4000. Using fastp trimming at Q25 and MiXCR clonotype assembly, TCRdb reanalyzed the public sequencing data and kept in-frame beta chains. The sample yields tens of thousands of clones; 33% were counted once. The top ten constitute about 16% of the sample. The sequencing input was tumor tissue. These receptors came from a female donor with papillary thyroid cancer or a benign thyroid nodule (not recorded which). Some clones in this sample may be carry-over from other donors' samples.

The V call is TRBV20-1, the J call TRBJ1-2; TRBD1 agrees at 8 bases. The V gene's germline CDR1 is DFQATT and CDR2 SNEGSKA (reference sequence). Trimming at V came to 5 bases and at J to 1 base, leaving 6 bases not matched to a gene. The CDR3 consists of 14 residues. The CDR3 DNA reads TGCAGTGCTTTGGACAGGGTCCGTAACTATGGCTACACCTTC. It specifies CSALDRVRNYGYTF.

The J gene is TRBJ2-5, the V gene TRBV27; 11 bases match TRBD2. V trimming: 4 bases; J trimming: 3 bases; junction bases outside the gene matches: 1. The CDR3 contains 14 residues. Germline lookup yields CDR1 MNHEY and CDR2 SMNVEV (reference sequence). The CDR3 sequence: CASSSGLAEETQYF. The CDR3 region has the DNA TGTGCCAGCAGTTCGGGACTAGCGGAAGAGACCCAGTACTTC.

The rearrangement uses TRBV14 and TRBJ1-2; D ambiguous. Trimming pared 4 bases from V and 5 bases from J, leaving 14 bases between. From germline, CDR1 is SGHDN and CDR2 FVKESK. The CDR3 is made up of 14 amino acids. This chain's CDR3 is CASSRDQKGYGYTF. The CDR3 region has the DNA TGTGCCAGCAGCCGAGACCAGAAAGGATATGGCTACACCTTC.

CDR3 in amino acids: CASSLEGFGYTF. The CDR3 nucleotides are TGTGCCAGCAGTTTAGAGGGTTTTGGCTACACCTTC. The chain has TRBV28 and TRBJ1-2; no definite D call. The germline V gene has CDR1 MDHEN and CDR2 SYDVKM. CDR3 length equals 12 residues. The V end was cut by 2 bases, the J end by 7 bases, with 8 bases between.

The chain is built from TRBV6-2 or TRBV6-3 and TRBJ2-5; the D is unclear. The CDR3 totals 13 residues. V lost 0 bases and J lost 5, with 7 bases in between. The germline V gene encodes CDR1 MNHEY and CDR2 SVGEGT. The CDR3 DNA sequence: TGTGCCAGCAGTTACTCTGGGCAGGAGACCCAGTACTTC. This translates into CASSYSGQETQYF.

This chain uses TRBV28 with TRBJ2-7; 10 bases align to TRBD2. V was clipped by 5 bases and J by 3 bases; unmatched bases: 7. This CDR3 is built from 15 residues. CDR1 is MDHEN and CDR2 is SYDVKM in the germline V gene. The CDR3, as DNA: TGTGCCAGCAGTGAACGGACTAGCGGCTACTACGAGCAGTACTTC. This translates into CASSERTSGYYEQYF. Full variable domain (rest looked up from reference TRBV28 and TRBJ2-7): DVKVTQSSRYLVKRTGEKVFLECVQDMDHENMFWYRQDPGLGLRLIYFSYDVKMKEKGDIPEGYSVSREKKERFSLILESASTNQTSMYLCASSERTSGYYEQYFGPGTRLTVT.

This clone was seen only a few times. The gene calls are TRBV2 and TRBJ2-2, with 10 bases identical to TRBD2. The CDR3 spans 14 residues. The J segment lost 7 bases and the V segment lost 6 bases, leaving 5 bases of the junction unmatched. Germline-derived CDR1 and CDR2 are SNHLY and FYNNEI. The CDR3 DNA reads as TGTGCCAGCAGCGGACTAGCGGAGGGCGGGGAGCTGTTTTTT. This codes for CASSGLAEGGELFF.

A word on this clone: In the same sample, other DNA sequences code for this CDR3. The chain couples TRBV27 to TRBJ1-6; D might be TRBD1 (5 bases). The CDR3 contains 13 residues. Germline loops: CDR1 MNHEY, CDR2 SMNVEV (reference sequence). With 3 bases removed from V and 10 bases from J, the gap between germline ends came to 10 bases. The CDR3 region has the DNA TGTGCCAGCAGTTTCTCCCGACAGTCACCCCTCCACTTT. The encoded protein is CASSFSRQSPLHF.

This clone was picked up a small number of times. The chain is built from TRBV6-1 and TRBJ2-7; the D gene is possibly TRBD1 (6 bases). Germline values: CDR1 MNHNS, CDR2 SASEGT. This CDR3 contains 15 residues. Trimming cost V 5 bases and J 1 base, with 15 bases left between them. The CDR3 DNA reads TGTGCCAGCAGTTCAGGGGTTCTGCAATCCTACGAGCAGTACTTC. As protein: CASSSGVLQSYEQYF.

The chain links TRBV10-3 to TRBJ1-6; the D is unclear. Germline V gene lookup returns CDR1 ENHRY and CDR2 SYGVKD. This CDR3 comprises 13 residues. The V gene lost 7 bases and the J gene lost 7 bases, with 11 bases spanning the gap. In DNA, the CDR3 is TGTGCCATCAAGCGGACGGCGAATTCACCCCTCCACTTT. Protein sequence: CAIKRTANSPLHF.

Ten or more counts support this clone. This chain joins TRBV27 and TRBJ1-2, with 10 bases fitting TRBD1. Germline V lookup: CDR1 MNHEY, CDR2 SMNVEV (reference sequence). There are 13 residues in the CDR3. With V trimmed by 6 bases and J by 6 bases, 4 bases remained unmatched. CDR3 in amino acids: CASSRQGAHGYTF. In DNA form, the CDR3 reads TGTGCCAGCAGCAGACAGGGGGCGCATGGCTACACCTTC.

There are a few counts of this clone. This chain links TRBV6-5 with TRBJ2-7; D may be TRBD2 (5 bases). From germline, CDR1 is MNHEY and CDR2 SVGAGI. Trimming stripped 3 bases from V and 2 bases from J, with 14 bases between. The CDR3 consists of 15 residues. The CDR3 spells CASSYFRETTYEQYF. The DNA for the CDR3 is TGTGCCAGCAGTTATTTTAGGGAGACCACCTACGAGCAGTACTTC.

Here the CDR3 DNA reads TGTGCCAGCAGCTTCCAGGGGGCGCGGGGTAGAGAGACCCAGTACTTC. Protein sequence: CASSFQGARGRETQYF. The chain links TRBV11-2 to TRBJ2-5; TRBD1 aligns across 8 bases. Trimming took 3 bases from V and 4 from J; bases not matched to a gene: 10. CDR1 SGHAT and CDR2 FQNNGV come from the germline V gene. The CDR3 totals 16 residues.

The genes are TRBV28 and TRBJ2-5, with D perhaps being TRBD1 or TRBD2 (6 bases each). CDR1 and CDR2 from the germline V gene are MDHEN and SYDVKM. V lost 3 bases and J 5 bases, leaving 13 bases between the germline ends. CDR3 length: 14 residues. This CDR3 reads CASSFNGGRETQYF. The CDR3 nucleotides read TGTGCCAGCAGTTTTAATGGGGGGCGGGAGACCCAGTACTTC.

V and J are TRBV19 and TRBJ2-3; D may be TRBD2 (6 bases). Trimming took off 1 base at V and 5 bases at J, with 19 bases between the two ends. Germline V CDR1 and CDR2: LNHDA, SQIVND (reference sequence). The CDR3 sequence is 17 residues long. CDR3 DNA: TGTGCCAGTAGTATAGGCGGGCGGGAAGCATGGAGAGATACGCAGTATTTT. Translation gives CASSIGGREAWRDTQYF.

The chain couples TRBV7-9 to TRBJ2-1; TRBD2 aligns across 7 bases. From germline, CDR1 is SEHNR and CDR2 FQNEAQ (reference sequence). The ends lost 1 base at V and 8 bases at J; junction bases unmatched: 11. The CDR3 extends over 16 amino acids. The CDR3 nucleotides read TGTGCCAGCAGCTTAGGAGACCGGGACTACGGGGATGAGCAGTTCTTC. The encoded protein is CASSLGDRDYGDEQFF.

In this sample, this clone turned up a few times. The chain recombines TRBV28 with TRBJ1-2; possibly TRBD1 for D (5 bases). Germline V gene lookup returns CDR1 MDHEN and CDR2 SYDVKM. Trimming cost V 2 bases and J 0 bases, with 7 bases left between them. The CDR3 spans 14 residues. CDR3 residues: CASSLAGSNYGYTF. For the CDR3, the DNA is TGTGCCAGCAGTTTAGCAGGGTCTAACTATGGCTACACCTTC.

Relative to its sample, this clone is large. The V and J genes are TRBV25-1 and TRBJ2-1; 10 nucleotides line up with TRBD1. Germline V lookup: CDR1 MGHDK, CDR2 SYGVNS. The CDR3 spans 16 residues. Trimming removed 3 bases from V and 2 bases from J; junction bases left unmatched: 4. DNA of the CDR3: TGTGCCAGCAGTGATAACGACAGGGGGCCCTACAATGAGCAGTTCTTC. Its protein is CASSDNDRGPYNEQFF.

In its sample, this clone was seen a few times. The chain recombines TRBV28 with TRBJ2-3; weak D call: TRBD2 (7 bases). The CDR3 runs 15 residues. From germline, CDR1 is MDHEN and CDR2 SYDVKM. Trimming removed 7 bases at V and 3 bases at J, with 17 bases between. DNA for the CDR3: TGTGCCAGCATTCCGGGGGGCAGTTCTACAGATACGCAGTATTTT. The encoded protein is CASIPGGSSTDTQYF. Together with reference TRBV28 and TRBJ2-3, the CDR3 gives the full variable domain: DVKVTQSSRYLVKRTGEKVFLECVQDMDHENMFWYRQDPGLGLRLIYFSYDVKMKEKGDIPEGYSVSREKKERFSLILESASTNQTSMYLCASIPGGSSTDTQYFGPGTRLTVL.

The chain uses TRBV24-1 and TRBJ2-7, with a possible D match to TRBD2 (5 bases). V was clipped by 4 bases and J by 6 bases, with 18 bases between them. The germline V gene has CDR1 KGHDR and CDR2 SFDVKD. The CDR3 spans 15 residues. CDR3 nucleotides: TGTGCCACCAGTGACGCCGGTACTAGGAGTGGCGAGCAGTACTTC. Translating it yields CATSDAGTRSGEQYF.

The chain employs TRBV11-2 and TRBJ2-7, with 7 bases aligning to TRBD2. Per germline, CDR1 SGHAT and CDR2 FQNNGV. The CDR3 has 12 residues. V shed 7 bases and J 3 bases; nucleotides not matched to a gene: 3. The CDR3 sequence is CASKGRDYEQYF. CDR3 bases: TGTGCCAGCAAAGGGAGGGACTACGAGCAGTACTTC.

This clone has more than one count but fewer than ten. The chain has TRBV12-3 or TRBV12-4 and TRBJ2-1; D gene uncertain. The V and J ends lost 6 bases and 0 bases respectively, with 0 bases between them. The CDR3 length is 11 residues. The CDR3 DNA sequence: TGTGCCAGCAGCTCCTACAATGAGCAGTTCTTC. Protein product: CASSSYNEQFF.

This chain connects TRBV6-1 to TRBJ2-7; no clear D. CDR3 size: 13 residues. The germline CDR1 and CDR2 sequences are MNHNS and SASEGT. With 6 bases removed from V and 3 bases from J, the gap between germline ends came to 12 bases. CDR3 nucleotide sequence: TGTGCCAGCAGGGCGGCCGGAAACTACGAGCAGTACTTC. Translation: CASRAAGNYEQYF.

This clone was counted between two and nine times. The V gene is TRBV19, the J gene TRBJ2-1, with 8 bases aligning to TRBD2. V lost 10 bases, J lost 7 bases, and 9 bases stayed unmatched. The CDR3 runs 13 residues. The V gene's germline CDR1 is LNHDA and CDR2 SQIVND (reference sequence). CDR3 in amino acids: CATGREGTNEQFF. The CDR3 bases are TGTGCCACCGGCCGGGAGGGGACAAATGAGCAGTTCTTC.

This rearrangement joins TRBV6-6 to TRBJ1-2; D is possibly TRBD1 (5 bases). The CDR3 contains 14 residues. V lost 0 bases and J 6 bases, leaving 11 bases between the germline ends. Germline lookup yields CDR1 MNHNY and CDR2 SVGAGI (reference sequence). The CDR3 DNA is TGTGCCAGCAGTTACTCCCCAGGGCAGAATGGCTACACCTTC. Translating it yields CASSYSPGQNGYTF.

Only a few counts were recorded for this clone. This rearrangement joins TRBV6-7 to TRBJ2-2, with 11 bases that match TRBD2. TRBV6-7 is designated an ORF whose function remains uncertain. This CDR3 has 19 residues. V was pared by 2 bases and J by 1 base, with 9 bases of the junction left unmatched. The CDR3 spells CASSYPSGGNKGNTGELFF. CDR3 nucleotides: TGTGCCAGCAGTTACCCTAGCGGGGGGAACAAAGGGAACACCGGGGAGCTGTTTTTT.